Shown below are 16 T cell receptor beta chains from a single sample sequenced in a study of beta chain features in type 1 diabetes (dated by TCRdb to about 2018). Library preparation employed the immunoSEQ multiplex PCR assay. The entire isolated RNA was reverse transcribed using the High Capacity cDNA Reverse Transcription Kit, and thus expressed TCRB transcripts were sequenced. The clones in this table, taken by TCRdb from immuneACCESS, are in-frame only. Not every clone is retained; where verified, under half of the shortfall comes from an unresolved V gene, and the cause of the rest is unknown. This sample has around 430,000 clones in its table, and approximately 31% of those were observed once. Clones ranked in the top ten supply about 0.065% of the sample. Sample: naive CD4+ T cells from blood. The cell subset or site label here, explained by the study, means: true naive CD4+ T cells. The receptors were gathered from a man aged 18 to 29 in good health.

This clone was seen more than once but under ten times. The rearrangement links TRBV7-3 to TRBJ2-5; 12 bases are a match to TRBD2. Per germline, CDR1 SGHTA and CDR2 FQGTGA. V lost 0 bases, J lost 4 bases, and 0 bases stayed unmatched. The CDR3 is 15 residues long. In nucleotides, the CDR3 is TGTGCCAGCAGCTTAACGGGACTAGCGGGAGAGACCCAGTACTTC. This translates into CASSLTGLAGETQYF.

The chain has TRBV7-2 and TRBJ1-2, with D unresolved. CDR1 is SGHTA, CDR2 FQGNSA, per germline. V dropped 0 bases and J dropped 1 base, with 6 bases sitting between them. This CDR3 comprises 14 residues. The CDR3 here is CASSLAKSNYGYTF. As DNA, the CDR3 is TGTGCCAGCAGCTTAGCGAAGAGTAACTATGGCTACACCTTC.

This clone occurred a few times. This sample also contains other DNA sequences that code for the same CDR3. The CDR3 DNA reads TGCAGCGTTGGGGACACAGATACGCAGTATTTT. This encodes CSVGDTDTQYF. V and J are TRBV29-1 and TRBJ2-3; no clear D. Germline V gene data show CDR1 as SQVTM and CDR2 as ANQGSEA. Trimming left V 4 bases short and J 2 bases short, with 4 bases between. The CDR3 has 11 residues.

This chain links TRBV29-1 with TRBJ2-7; possible D gene TRBD2, 6 bases. CDR3 length equals 13 residues. The V gene lost 4 bases and the J gene lost 1 base, with 11 bases spanning the gap. CDR1 is SQVTM and CDR2 is ANQGSEA in the germline V gene. The CDR3 reads CSVGGTESYEQYF. The CDR3 DNA reads as TGCAGCGTTGGGGGGACTGAGTCCTACGAGCAGTACTTC.

The chain joins TRBV10-3 to TRBJ1-1; no clear D. Trimming shortened V by 3 bases and J by 2 bases, and 7 bases separated the two germline ends. CDR3 length equals 13 residues. Germline CDR1 and CDR2: ENHRY and SYGVKD. The CDR3, as DNA: TGTGCCATCAGTGAACAGTTAAACACTGAAGCTTTCTTT. It translates to CAISEQLNTEAFF.

The V gene is TRBV10-3, the J gene TRBJ1-2, with 7 bases aligning to TRBD1. Germline CDR1 is ENHRY and CDR2 is SYGVKD. Germline trimming cut 6 bases from V and 0 bases from J; bases unmatched to any gene: 7. The CDR3 runs 15 residues. This CDR3 reads CAIRPDRVANYGYTF. For the CDR3, the DNA is TGTGCCATCAGACCAGACAGGGTAGCTAACTATGGCTACACCTTC.

This chain connects TRBV7-6 to TRBJ2-5; TRBD1 might be the D (5 bases). V was cut by 5 bases and J by 5 bases, with 12 bases left in between. Germline assignment: CDR1 SGHVS and CDR2 FNYEAQ. This CDR3 is built from 13 residues. CDR3 sequence: CASSAGNGETQYF. The CDR3 region has the DNA TGTGCCAGCAGCGCAGGGAATGGGGAGACCCAGTACTTC.

This clone has more than one count but fewer than ten. The chain joins TRBV4-3 to TRBJ1-2, with a weak D call TRBD1 (5 bases). Germline V gene lookup returns CDR1 LGHNA and CDR2 YSLEER. V was shortened by 0 bases and J by 9 bases, with 11 bases between the two germline ends. The CDR3 is made up of 13 amino acids. CDR3 loop: CASSQEGGWSYTF. For the CDR3, the DNA is TGCGCCAGCAGCCAAGAGGGGGGTTGGAGCTACACCTTC.

This sequence joins TRBV28 and TRBJ2-2; 8 bases agree with TRBD1. V trimming: 7 bases; J trimming: 7 bases; junction bases outside the gene matches: 8. CDR3 length equals 14 residues. CDR1 is MDHEN, CDR2 SYDVKM, per germline. CDR3 in DNA: TGTGCCAGCATCCCACAGGGGGAATACGGGGAGCTGTTTTTT. It translates to CASIPQGEYGELFF.

This clone has just a few counts. V usage is TRBV18 and J usage is TRBJ2-3; the match to TRBD2 covers 12 bases. The CDR3 has 17 residues. Germline CDR1 is KGHSH and CDR2 is LQKENI. With V trimmed by 3 bases and J by 3 bases, 7 bases remained unmatched. The DNA for the CDR3 is TGTGCCAGCTCACCGTGGACTAGCGGGGATGGGACAGATACGCAGTATTTT. It yields the protein CASSPWTSGDGTDTQYF.

This sequence joins TRBV7-9 and TRBJ2-4; 10 bases align to TRBD1. The ends lost 8 bases at V and 1 base at J; junction bases unmatched: 8. Germline assignment: CDR1 SEHNR and CDR2 FQNEAQ (reference sequence). The CDR3 sequence is 16 residues long. CDR3 residues: CASLYDRGRAKNIQYF. CDR3 coding DNA: TGTGCCAGCTTATATGACAGGGGGCGTGCCAAAAACATTCAGTACTTC.

This clone was counted a few times. Other DNA sequences from this sample encode an identical CDR3 as well. The V gene is TRBV28, the J gene TRBJ2-3, with TRBD2 matching over 9 bases. V lost 3 bases and J lost 1; bases outside the gene matches: 2. The length of the CDR3 is 15 residues. Per the germline V gene, CDR1 is MDHEN and CDR2 is SYDVKM. The CDR3 DNA reads as TGTGCCAGCAGTTTGCGGGGGGGCGGCACAGATACGCAGTATTTT. As protein: CASSLRGGGTDTQYF.

This chain connects TRBV27 to TRBJ1-2, with D possibly being TRBD1 (5 bases). Trimming pared 6 bases from V and 5 bases from J, leaving 16 bases between. This CDR3 spans 14 amino acids. Germline V gene sequence: CDR1 MNHEY, CDR2 SMNVEV (reference sequence). The CDR3 loop is CASRGTGTDYGYTF. CDR3 coding DNA: TGTGCCAGCAGGGGGACCGGGACGGATTATGGCTACACCTTC.

This clone was found a few times. This chain joins TRBV29-1 and TRBJ2-1, with D unresolved. Trimming removed 8 bases at V and 5 bases at J, with 19 bases between. In germline, CDR1 is SQVTM, CDR2 ANQGSEA. The CDR3 runs to 14 residues. The CDR3, as DNA: TGCAGCATCAATTCGTATCCTCGGGACAATGAGCAGTTCTTC. It encodes CSINSYPRDNEQFF.

This clone was detected a few times. The chain has TRBV30 and TRBJ1-5, with D maybe TRBD1 (5 bases). Trimming took 0 bases from V and 7 from J, leaving 16 bases between them. Germline V gene lookup returns CDR1 GTSNPN and CDR2 SVGIG (reference sequence). The CDR3 runs 15 residues. The CDR3 spells CAWSVKSGRGQPQHF. The CDR3 DNA reads as TGTGCCTGGAGTGTAAAATCAGGGAGGGGACAGCCCCAGCATTTT.

This clone was seen more than once but under ten times. This chain uses TRBV30 with TRBJ2-3, with TRBD2 matching over 9 bases. Germline V gives CDR1 GTSNPN, CDR2 SVGIG (reference sequence). Germline trimming cut 4 bases from V and 2 bases from J; bases unmatched to any gene: 10. This CDR3 contains 16 residues. The CDR3 region has the DNA TGTGCCTGGACTAGCGGGACCAAGGGAGACACAGATACGCAGTATTTT. It codes for CAWTSGTKGDTDTQYF.